These T cell receptor beta chains were read from a single sample in a study of blood T cell repertoires in COVID-19. Sequencing used immunoSEQ multiplex PCR; TCRdb keeps in-frame clones, though not all of them. The sample lists around 180,000 clones; about 85% were seen once. The sequenced sample was peripheral blood. The source of these receptors is a person in their 70s with COVID-19, enrolled during active disease. Each CDR3 is given with its conserved first and last residue. D genes are given only for firm matches. Some rows mark clone size as missing; the rest say once, few, many or name a class of expanded clone.

size,V,length,D,J,CDR3,DNA
-,TRBV3-1/TRBV3-2,14,TRBD1,TRBJ2-3,CASSQDRGPDTQYF,TGTGCCAGCAGCCAAGACAGGGGGCCAGATACGCAGTATTTT
-,TRBV5-6,15,-,TRBJ2-7,CASSLTRSPVNEQYF,TGTGCCAGCAGCTTAACCCGATCGCCGGTGAACGAGCAGTACTTC
once,TRBV18,16,TRBD2,TRBJ2-1,CASSPPRLADPNEQFF,TGTGCCAGCTCACCACCACGGCTAGCGGACCCCAATGAGCAGTTCTTC
once,TRBV20-1,18,-,TRBJ1-5,CSASRQGGPLYSNQPQHF,TGCAGTGCTAGTAGGCAGGGTGGTCCCCTTTATAGCAATCAGCCCCAGCATTTT
-,TRBV24-1,15,-,TRBJ2-2,CATSDHRVATGELFF,TGTGCCACCAGTGATCACAGGGTTGCCACCGGGGAGCTGTTTTTT
-,TRBV5-1,16,-,TRBJ1-1,CASSLTSGAQSTEAFF,TGCGCCAGCAGCTTGACCTCAGGGGCGCAGAGCACTGAAGCTTTCTTT
-,TRBV12-2,20,-,TRBJ1-6,CASRLHYYRRVVRNNSPLHF,TGTGCAAGTCGCTTACACTACTACAGGAGGGTGGTCCGCAATAATTCACCCCTCCACTTT
-,TRBV24-1,13,-,TRBJ2-1,CATSGLSYNEQFF,TGTGCCACCTCGGGACTCTCCTACAATGAGCAGTTCTTC
-,TRBV18,17,TRBD2,TRBJ2-5,CASSPAPAGGGLETQYF,TGTGCCAGCTCACCAGCCCCAGCGGGAGGGGGATTGGAGACCCAGTACTTC
-,TRBV11-2,15,-,TRBJ1-4,CASSFSQGSNEKLFF,TGTGCCAGCAGCTTTTCACAGGGATCCAATGAAAAACTGTTTTTT
-,TRBV9,13,-,TRBJ1-2,CASSGVTGGSYTF,TGTGCCAGCAGCGGAGTGACAGGAGGAAGCTACACCTTC
-,TRBV21-1,11,-,TRBJ1-1,CASSNCAEAFF,TGTGCCAGCAGCAACTGTGCTGAAGCTTTCTTT
-,TRBV5-1,16,-,TRBJ2-3,CASSRLPGVSTDTQYF,TGCGCCAGCAGCCGCCTCCCAGGGGTCAGCACAGATACGCAGTATTTT
-,TRBV20-1,12,-,TRBJ2-7,CSASTGPYEQYF,TGCAGTGCTAGTACGGGTCCCTACGAGCAGTACTTC
-,TRBV27,15,-,TRBJ1-5,CASSPNRQRSQPQHF,TGTGCCAGCAGTCCGAATAGACAGAGGAGCCAGCCCCAGCATTTT
-,TRBV5-1,16,TRBD2,TRBJ2-3,CASSFRTSGITDTQYF,TGCGCCAGCAGCTTCAGGACTAGCGGAATCACAGATACGCAGTATTTT
-,TRBV4-3,17,TRBD1,TRBJ1-2,CASSPPPREQGDNGYTF,TGCGCCAGCAGCCCCCCTCCCCGGGAACAGGGGGACAATGGCTACACCTTC
-,TRBV5-6,17,TRBD1,TRBJ2-3,CASSLVRGRGFADTQYF,TGTGCCAGCAGCTTGGTTCGTGGCAGGGGGTTCGCAGATACGCAGTATTTT
-,TRBV2,14,TRBD1,TRBJ1-5,CASSDGQGASPQHF,TGTGCCAGCAGTGACGGACAGGGAGCATCGCCCCAGCATTTT
-,TRBV7-2,13,-,TRBJ2-7,CASSLPILHEQYF,TGTGCCAGCAGCTTACCTATCCTCCACGAGCAGTACTTC
-,TRBV5-1,14,-,TRBJ2-7,CASSLEGVDYEQYF,TGCGCCAGCAGCTTGGAGGGGGTCGACTACGAGCAGTACTTC
once,TRBV4-1,18,-,TRBJ2-7,CASSQEPAGASFSREQYF,TGCGCCAGCAGCCAAGAACCGGCAGGGGCCTCTTTCTCGCGCGAGCAGTACTTC
-,TRBV7-3,16,-,TRBJ2-5,CASSLRSGPGQETQYF,TGTGCCAGCAGCTTAAGATCAGGGCCAGGGCAAGAGACCCAGTACTTC
-,TRBV6-5,13,-,TRBJ1-2,CASSYGGSYGYTF,TGTGCCAGCAGTTATGGGGGCAGCTATGGCTACACCTTC
-,TRBV3-1/TRBV3-2,15,TRBD2,TRBJ2-7,CASSRKVAGVGEQYF,TGTGCCAGCAGCCGGAAGGTGGCGGGAGTTGGCGAGCAGTACTTC
-,TRBV6-2/TRBV6-3,14,TRBD2,TRBJ2-1,CASSPTGGYNEQFF,TGTGCCAGCAGTCCCACGGGGGGGTACAATGAGCAGTTCTTC
once,TRBV2,14,-,TRBJ1-5,CASKSFTGNQPQHF,TGTGCCAGCAAAAGTTTTACAGGCAATCAGCCCCAGCATTTT
once,TRBV5-6,15,-,TRBJ2-3,CASSLDSGSTDTQYF,TGTGCCAGCAGCTTGGATAGCGGCAGCACAGATACGCAGTATTTT
-,TRBV6-5,15,TRBD2,TRBJ2-1,CASSYGGGEVNEQFF,TGTGCCAGCAGTTACGGCGGGGGGGAGGTTAATGAGCAGTTCTTC
-,TRBV27,13,TRBD1,TRBJ2-5,CASSRDREETQYF,TGTGCCAGCAGCCGGGACAGGGAAGAGACCCAGTACTTC
once,TRBV27,14,TRBD2,TRBJ2-1,CASRPSGRVYEQFF,TGTGCCAGCCGACCTAGCGGGAGGGTCTATGAGCAGTTCTTC
-,TRBV6-2/TRBV6-3,14,-,TRBJ2-7,CASSVRGSAYEQYF,TGTGCCAGCAGCGTCAGGGGTTCCGCCTACGAGCAGTACTTC
-,TRBV4-3,14,-,TRBJ1-6,CASGDGTLNSPLHF,TGCGCCAGCGGAGACGGGACACTCAATTCACCCCTCCACTTT
few,TRBV2,14,-,TRBJ2-3,CASSESGGLDTQYF,TGTGCCAGCAGTGAGTCGGGGGGCCTGGATACGCAGTATTTT
-,TRBV18,14,-,TRBJ1-5,CASSQETGKKPQHF,TGTGCCAGCTCGCAAGAAACAGGGAAAAAGCCCCAGCATTTT
-,TRBV5-5,14,-,TRBJ1-6,CASRFRDIDSPLHF,TGTGCCAGCAGGTTCCGGGACATAGATTCACCCCTCCACTTT
-,TRBV6-6,15,TRBD1,TRBJ1-6,CASSYLGQDNSPLHF,TGTGCCAGCAGTTACTTGGGACAGGATAATTCACCCCTCCACTTT
-,TRBV9,14,-,TRBJ1-1,CASSVVRDLTEAFF,TGTGCCAGCAGCGTAGTCAGGGACTTAACTGAAGCTTTCTTT
once,TRBV7-3,18,TRBD2,TRBJ2-3,CASSFRSGGASSTDTQYF,TGTGCCAGCAGCTTCCGCAGCGGGGGGGCCTCTAGCACAGATACGCAGTATTTT
-,TRBV2,18,TRBD2,TRBJ2-3,CASSEEVAGGWMGDTQYF,TGTGCCAGCAGTGAAGAGGTAGCGGGAGGTTGGATGGGGGATACGCAGTATTTT
few,TRBV28,16,TRBD1,TRBJ1-5,CASSLGANRGNQPQHF,TGTGCCAGCAGTTTAGGGGCTAACAGGGGAAATCAGCCCCAGCATTTT
-,TRBV7-3,14,TRBD2,TRBJ2-1,CASSPAGGPGEQFF,TGTGCCAGCAGCCCAGCGGGGGGGCCCGGTGAGCAGTTCTTC
-,TRBV27,12,-,TRBJ1-4,CASSTGYEKLFF,TGTGCCAGCTCTACAGGGTACGAAAAACTGTTTTTT
-,TRBV24-1,15,TRBD1,TRBJ2-1,CATRAGTGIYNEQFF,TGTGCCACCAGGGCCGGGACAGGAATATACAATGAGCAGTTCTTC
-,TRBV5-5,15,TRBD1,TRBJ2-1,CASSLGDRGVDEQFF,TGTGCCAGCAGCTTGGGGGACAGGGGAGTCGATGAGCAGTTCTTC
-,TRBV7-2,14,-,TRBJ1-1,CASSLTGRNTEAFF,TGTGCCAGCAGCTTAACAGGGAGAAACACTGAAGCTTTCTTT
-,TRBV19,15,-,TRBJ1-4,CASRKRASWEVKLFF,TGTGCCAGTAGAAAGCGGGCCTCATGGGAGGTAAAACTGTTTTTT
few,TRBV27,16,TRBD1,TRBJ1-6,CASSLWGQGNNSPLHF,TGTGCCAGCAGTTTATGGGGACAGGGAAATAATTCACCCCTCCACTTT
-,TRBV15,15,-,TRBJ2-5,CATSRQGFGQETQYF,TGTGCCACCAGCAGACAGGGTTTTGGGCAAGAGACCCAGTACTTC
-,TRBV6-5,14,-,TRBJ2-3,CASSLSLATDTQYF,TGTGCCAGCAGTTTGTCGCTAGCAACAGATACGCAGTATTTT
-,TRBV5-8,14,-,TRBJ1-3,CASSFRGGGNTIYF,TGTGCCAGCAGCTTTAGAGGTGGCGGAAACACCATATATTTT
-,TRBV5-1,12,TRBD1,TRBJ1-3,CASSVQGNTIYF,TGCGCCAGCAGCGTACAGGGGAACACCATATATTTT